Sequencing of this TCR beta chain was carried out in a study of blood T cell repertoires in COVID-19. Study background: T cells, B-cell-depleted T cells, or PBMCs supplied cDNA or gDNA.

Sequencing was performed with immunoSEQ multiplex PCR; in TCRdb, only in-frame clones are kept and a portion is missing. This table has 350,000 or so clones, around 87% appearing once. Germline V gene sequence: CDR1 SGHTA, CDR2 FQGTGA. J lost 3 bases, V lost 3 bases, and 1 base had no gene match. This CDR3 has 14 amino acids. One Seattle source followed patients from active infection through their disease course. The receptor was isolated from a woman in her 30s with COVID-19, enrolled during active disease. This sequence joins TRBV7-3 and TRBJ2-3; 9 nucleotides match TRBD2. Sequencing used peripheral blood. The CDR3 region is CASSFGLATDTQYF. For the CDR3, the DNA is TGTGCCAGCAGCTTCGGACTAGCGACAGATACGCAGTATTTT.